This T cell receptor (beta chain) was recovered during a study of regulatory T cells in long-lasting Graves disease (dated by TCRdb to the early 2020s). At the level of the whole study: In the newly diagnosed Graves' disease group, patients had been taking antithyroid drugs for less than 3 months. This study used TCR sequencing and RNA sequencing of peripheral blood to compare persistent Graves' disease patients against newly diagnosed Graves' disease patients. A total of about 35 samples underwent TCR sequencing, from 13 patients with persistent Graves' disease and approximately 20 patients with newly diagnosed Graves' disease. The study was registered as a clinical trial and conducted in China.

Trimming costs V 0 bases and J 4 bases, and their ends lie 5 bases apart. The CDR3 contains 13 residues, cysteine and phenylalanine counted. Just CDR3 DNA is preserved here, 39 bases in frame from base 1. CDR1 and CDR2, per the germline V gene, are KGHSH and LQKENI. This clonotype was detected ten times or more. It has no known antigen specificity. No per-base quality is available; no much larger clone lies one base away. Beyond this particular receptor, the publication reports: Compared with newly diagnosed patients, patients with persistent Graves' disease had lower TCR Shannon entropy and fewer highly expanded clones, which suggests clonal expansion. Only the TCR beta chain was sequenced and analyzed. Because the primary lesion, thyroid tissue, could not be accessed, the study looked at peripheral blood alone. The authors acknowledged the small sample size as a limitation that may reduce accuracy. Preferential use of TRBV28, TRBJ1-2 and TRBJ2-5 was observed in persistent disease, whereas TRBV20-1 and TRBJ2-1 were favored in newly diagnosed disease. Patients with persistent disease shared more public clonotypes (around 3,000) than newly diagnosed patients did (roughly 970).

Sample time point, as interpreted from the label and publication: newly diagnosed GD, antithyroid drugs for less than 3 months. For both TCR sequencing and RNA sequencing, RNA was extracted from PBMCs using TRIzol. The diagnosis of Graves' disease was made according to American Thyroid Association guidelines. Patients for the study were recruited at an endocrinology department in Xi'an, China. Each patient gave around 9 milliliters of peripheral blood, collected in an EDTA anticoagulant tube. Ficoll Paque Plus density gradient separation was used to isolate PBMCs, and no further T cell sorting was performed. An Agilent 2100 Bioanalyzer and agarose gel were used to check RNA quality, while a NanoDrop 2000 measured RNA concentration. Library generation was performed with multiplex PCR. TCRdb shows the sequencer as Illumina HiSeq 4000. To build TCR beta libraries, CDR3 regions were amplified by Arm-PCR using iRepertoire HTBI primers. Gel purification was performed on PCR products prior to sequencing. Turning to the authors' computational methods: Gene usage analysis of CDR3 amino acid clonotypes relied on the roughly 58 TRBV and over 13 TRBJ segments identified across samples. COPE and FqMerger were used to merge the filtered high-quality paired reads into contigs. Contigs were aligned with BLAST to IMGT TRBV, TRBD and TRBJ reference genes, and CDR3 was defined per IMGT. Clonotypes above 0.1% frequency were classified as highly expanded clones. Shannon entropy served as the measure of repertoire diversity, while the Gini coefficient captured V-J evenness. A clonotype was considered public if more than one individual shared it. TCRdb reprocessed the public reads (quality trimming at Q25 with fastp, clone calling with MiXCR) and kept in-frame beta chains. CDR3 protein sequences are deduplicated, and each keeps its most common genes and DNA. The V and J calls shown here were made by TCRdb, not taken from the authors' results. The table for this sample lists around 400,000 distinct CDR3 sequences; approximately 15% of them were counted only once. The ten largest clonotypes hold 7.8% of the sample.

These data also formed part of another study, on T cells in Graves' hyperthyroidism and ophthalmopathy. The second study reports: Graves' hyperthyroidism was defined as stable when no progression to ophthalmopathy occurred over 18 months of follow-up. Hyperthyroidism patients were newly diagnosed, had a disease duration of under 2 months, and were aged 18 to 65 years. Exclusion was applied to patients with uncontrolled infections, other autoimmune diseases, pregnancy or lactation. Diagnoses were established on the basis of clinical symptoms, serum thyroxine and TRAb, thyroid ultrasound, and orbital computed tomography. A first-round RT-PCR of the TCR CDR3 used the HTBI primer set with the Qiagen OneStep RT-PCR kit. Most expanded thyroid clonotypes (frequency above 0.001) were also detected in blood, suggesting blood repertoires may reflect thyroid immune responses. Ophthalmopathy was separated from stable hyperthyroidism by a 13 V-J signature model, with 85% to 90% sensitivity and approximately 81% specificity obtained in cross-validation and 80%/75% obtained in testing. In validation, progression to ophthalmopathy was predicted by the model with roughly 69% sensitivity and about 72% specificity, a median of approximately 6.5 months before onset. A discovery cohort of around 98 patients, about 40 with Graves' ophthalmopathy and fewer than 65 with stable Graves' hyperthyroidism, was used to find distinguishing TCR V-J signatures. Prospective prediction of ophthalmopathy was tested in an independent validation cohort consisting of 18 hyperthyroidism patients and 15 to 17 patients who later progressed to ophthalmopathy. The 100 or so discovery patients were randomly divided into training and test sets at a 7:3 ratio. In roughly six Graves' hyperthyroidism patients, the study also compared T-cell repertoires from thyroid tissue with T-cell repertoires from blood. Once sampling was done, hyperthyroidism patients were given methimazole at a starting dose of 30 mg daily, whereas ophthalmopathy patients were given high-dose intravenous methylprednisolone. Libraries were constructed in a second round of multiplex PCR, after which size selection and purification were performed. The libraries were sequenced on an Illumina HiSeq2000 using paired-end 100 bp reads. SOAPnuke was used to process the raw data, throwing out any read that contained adapters or uncalled bases, had a mean Phred below 15, or lacked an exact constant-primer or identifier match. High-quality paired reads were merged using COPE v1.2.5, and each unique nucleotide sequence was defined as a clonotype. MiTCR v1.1 was used to align the clonotypes against IMGT TRBV, TRBD and TRBJ reference segments. The analysis was restricted to V-J combinations with a frequency above 0.0001, which together covered 99.2% of the repertoires. The TCS score was defined as F50 (clonal expansion) divided by E x V (chaos), with BLOSUM62-based TCRdist calculated between CDR3 peptides within each V-J. Welch's t-statistics and random forest reduced some 510 V-J features to about 13, which were used in a naive Bayes classifier (R e1071). Sample size was not statistically predetermined, and blinding of investigators to group allocation was not performed. The paper describes TCR Vbeta CDR3 sequencing of 120 to 150 peripheral blood samples, made up of fewer than 50 ophthalmopathy patients, around 78 hyperthyroidism patients and 17 progressor patients.

This TCR was recovered from a woman between 35 and 50 years old with Graves disease. Donor details come from another sample of the same person, matched by shared clones. The receptor chain draws on TRBV18 and TRBJ2-3, with no confidently assigned D gene. Material: peripheral blood mononuclear cells (PBMCs), obtained at new diagnosis, from a patient treated with antithyroid drugs. Here the CDR3 is given as CASSPPLADTQYF. The DNA sequence reads TGTGCCAGCTCACCACCGCTAGCAGATACGCAGTATTTT. When the CDR3 is completed using the reference TRBV18 and TRBJ2-3 genes on either side, the full variable domain is NAGVMQNPRHLVRRRGQEARLRCSPMKGHSHVYWYRQLPEEGLKFMVYLQKENIIDESGMPKERFSAEFPKEGPSILRIQQVVRGDSAAYFCASSPPLADTQYFGPGTRLTVL.